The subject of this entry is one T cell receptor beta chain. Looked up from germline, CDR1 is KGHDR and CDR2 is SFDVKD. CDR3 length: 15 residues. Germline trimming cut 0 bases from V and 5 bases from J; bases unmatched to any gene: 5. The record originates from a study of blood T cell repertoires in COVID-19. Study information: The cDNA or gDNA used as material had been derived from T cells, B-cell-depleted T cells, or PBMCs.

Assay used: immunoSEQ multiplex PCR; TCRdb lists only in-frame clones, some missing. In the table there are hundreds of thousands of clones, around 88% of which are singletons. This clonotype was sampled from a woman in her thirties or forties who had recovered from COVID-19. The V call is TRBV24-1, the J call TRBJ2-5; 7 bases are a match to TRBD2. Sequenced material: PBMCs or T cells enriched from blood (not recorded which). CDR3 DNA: TGTGCCACCAGTGATTTGGCGGGAGCGGATGAGACCCAGTACTTC. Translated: CATSDLAGADETQYF.